The 8 T cell receptor beta chains below all came from one sample that was sequenced in a study of cytomegalovirus exposure and HLA in healthy donors. Clones were read by immunoSEQ multiplex PCR, and TCRdb kept only the in-frame ones, dropping some. The repertoire holds about 260,000 clones, with about nine tenths as singletons. Material for sequencing was PBMCs. These receptors were obtained from a woman aged 25-40 years in good health and CMV-seronegative.

A single count supports this clone. The chain couples TRBV7-9 to TRBJ1-1; D not resolved. The CDR3 spans 15 residues. V was pared by 5 bases and J by 3 bases, with 16 bases between. CDR1 and CDR2 (germline): SEHNR, FQNEAQ (reference sequence). As DNA, the CDR3 is TGTGCCAGCAGCCCCTCGCAGGCCTGGGACACTGAAGCTTTCTTT. The encoded protein is CASSPSQAWDTEAFF.

In this sample, this clone turned up a few times. The genes are TRBV6-1 and TRBJ2-7; 10 bases are a match to TRBD1. From germline, CDR1 is MNHNS and CDR2 SASEGT. This CDR3 has 15 residues. Trimming cost V 1 base and J 0 bases; bases outside gene matches: 0. CDR3 region: CASSEGTGGSYEQYF. The CDR3, as DNA: TGTGCCAGCAGTGAAGGGACAGGGGGCTCCTACGAGCAGTACTTC.

This chain links TRBV27 with TRBJ2-5; 13 nucleotides line up with TRBD2. CDR3 length: 23 amino acids. Unmatched junction bases numbered 20, after V lost 1 base and J lost 0 bases. Looked up from germline, CDR1 is MNHEY and CDR2 is SMNVEV (reference sequence). The CDR3 loop reads CASSLWGTGNPSGLAGDQETQYF. The CDR3 bases are TGTGCCAGCAGTTTATGGGGGACAGGGAACCCCTCTGGACTAGCGGGAGACCAAGAGACCCAGTACTTC.

The chain is built from TRBV6-4 and TRBJ1-5, with a tentative D call TRBD1 (6 bases). With 3 bases removed from V and 1 base from J, the gap between germline ends came to 25 bases. The V gene's germline CDR1 is MRHNA and CDR2 SNTAGT. The CDR3 runs 20 residues. The CDR3 nucleotides read TGTGCCAGCAGTGAGGGGGATTGGATTTGGGGGGCGCAAAGCAATCAGCCCCAGCATTTT. It translates to CASSEGDWIWGAQSNQPQHF.

The chain uses TRBV7-8 and TRBJ2-7; D unresolved. CDR3 length: 11 amino acids. The germline V gene encodes CDR1 SGHVS and CDR2 FQNEAQ. With 2 bases removed from V and 6 bases from J, the gap between germline ends came to 5 bases. CDR3 sequence: CASSLTGEQYF. In DNA, the CDR3 is TGTGCCAGCAGCTTAACGGGCGAGCAGTACTTC.

The chain couples TRBV19 to TRBJ2-7; D not certain. CDR1 LNHDA and CDR2 SQIVND come from the germline V gene (reference sequence). The CDR3 extends over 13 amino acids. V lost 1 base to trimming and J lost 6 bases, with 10 bases between them. CDR3 in DNA: TGTGCCAGTAGTATAGGCCCCGAGGCCGAGCAGTACTTC. Translated, it gives CASSIGPEAEQYF.

CDR3 sequence: CASSESPGLSSYEQYF. The CDR3, as DNA: TGCGCCAGCAGTGAGTCCCCAGGCCTGAGCTCCTACGAGCAGTACTTC. This chain joins TRBV10-2 and TRBJ2-7; D ambiguous. Trimming took off 0 bases at V and 0 bases at J, with 12 bases between the two ends. Germline V gene data show CDR1 as WSHSY and CDR2 as SAAADI. The CDR3 is made up of 16 amino acids.

This rearrangement joins TRBV18 to TRBJ1-1, with 9 bases that match TRBD1. After removal of 6 bases from V and 11 bases from J, the junction contained 7 bases not matched to a gene. CDR3 length equals 12 residues. The germline V gene encodes CDR1 KGHSH and CDR2 LQKENI. The CDR3 reads CASSGGTGNAFF. The CDR3, as DNA: TGTGCCAGCTCGGGGGGGACAGGGAATGCTTTCTTT.